The clone carrying this T cell receptor beta chain was seen only once. Its antigen is unidentified. This sample was taken from a study of cytomegalovirus exposure and HLA in healthy donors. Study summary: Inside one of the first data releases sat 85 million or so unique TCRs taken from HLA-typed donors. Researchers found that less than 90% of about 400 genotyped donors fell within the Caucasian-associated ancestry cluster.

The CDR3 contains 19 residues. J was trimmed by 4 bases and V by 7 bases; bases with no gene match: 15. CDR1 and CDR2 (germline): MDHEN, SYDVKM. PCR was performed using 60 Vbeta and 13 Jbeta primers. Using immunoSEQ multiplex PCR, the repertoire was profiled, and TCRdb retains in-frame clones only, with some absent. In the table there are 150,000 to 200,000 clones, roughly 80% of which are singletons. Notes on the study in general: From TCR beta sequences, most subjects' HLA-A and HLA-B alleles were reportedly predicted accurately. In a later analysis, DRB1 alleles had the most associated TCRs; HLA-C alleles the fewest.

The receptor was derived from a woman under 30 in good health and CMV-seronegative. Sequenced: PBMCs. V gene TRBV28 combines with J gene TRBJ2-2; 13 nucleotides match TRBD2. CDR3 nucleotide sequence: TGTGCCAGCACTCAGCCCGGACTAGCGGGAGTTGTAGGCACCGGGGAGCTGTTTTTT. Its protein product is CASTQPGLAGVVGTGELFF.